These 18 T cell receptor beta chains originate from one sample sequenced in a study of T cell responses to AZD1222 COVID-19 vaccine. Method: immunoSEQ multiplex PCR; TCRdb's copy keeps in-frame clones and lacks some. The data show approximately 88,000 clones, more than 75% seen once. Here the sequenced sample was peripheral blood, taken on day 0 of AZD1222 vaccination. The receptors were gathered from an adult in good health.

J is TRBJ2-3 and V is TRBV11-2, with TRBD2 matching over 7 bases. Germline V lookup: CDR1 SGHAT, CDR2 FQNNGV. CDR3 size: 16 residues. The V gene end was trimmed by 4 bases and the J gene end by 0 bases; junction bases not matched to a gene: 7. Here the CDR3 reads CASSSLGRGSTDTQYF. The CDR3 bases are TGTGCCAGCAGCTCACTTGGGCGGGGGAGCACAGATACGCAGTATTTT. Full variable domain (missing parts from reference TRBV11-2 and TRBJ2-3): EAGVAQSPRYKIIEKRQSVAFWCNPISGHATLYWYQQILGQGPKLLIQFQNNGVVDDSQLPKDRFSAERLKGVDSTLKIQPAKLEDSAVYLCASSSLGRGSTDTQYFGPGTRLTVL.

The rearrangement uses TRBV6-2 or TRBV6-3 and TRBJ2-2; possible D gene TRBD2, 7 bases. The CDR3 covers 16 residues. CDR1 and CDR2 (germline): MNHEY, SVGEGT. The ends were cut back, 6 bases at V and 2 bases at J, with 16 bases in the middle. In nucleotides, the CDR3 is TGTGCCAGCAGCCCCTCGCGGGGGCGCAACACCGGGGAGCTGTTTTTT. It specifies CASSPSRGRNTGELFF.

The genes are TRBV5-1 and TRBJ2-2; D possibly matches TRBD1 or TRBD2 (6 bases each). The V end was cut by 2 bases, the J end by 4 bases, with 12 bases between. CDR3 length: 15 amino acids. CDR1 and CDR2 (germline): SGHRS, YFSETQ. The CDR3 DNA follows: TGCGCCAGCAGCTTAGGAGGGACAATCACCGGGGAGCTGTTTTTT. Its translation: CASSLGGTITGELFF.

The chain has TRBV9 and TRBJ1-3; D gene uncertain. The V end lost 0 bases, the J end lost 2 bases, and 15 bases lay between the germline ends. The CDR3 totals 17 residues. Germline V gives CDR1 SGDLS, CDR2 YYNGEE. CDR3: CASSVARGNLPGNTIYF. The CDR3 nucleotides read TGTGCCAGCAGCGTAGCTCGCGGTAATCTACCTGGAAACACCATATATTTT.

This clone was seen once. The rearrangement joins TRBV3-1 (or the pseudogene TRBV3-2) to TRBJ1-5; no reliable D call. The CDR3 spans 13 residues. V was shortened by 1 base and J by 5 bases, with 6 bases between the two germline ends. The V gene's germline CDR1 is LGHDT and CDR2 YNNKEL (reference sequence). The CDR3 spells CASSQGWDQPQHF. As DNA, the CDR3 is TGTGCCAGCAGCCAAGGATGGGATCAGCCCCAGCATTTT.

Many counts were recorded for this clone. The chain couples TRBV2 to TRBJ2-5; no clear D gene. In germline, CDR1 is SNHLY, CDR2 FYNNEI. The CDR3 length is 14 residues. V gave up 5 bases and J gave up 2 bases, with 12 bases separating them. In DNA form, the CDR3 reads TGTGCCAGCAGTCCCCTTATGGGTCAAGAGACCCAGTACTTC. It yields the protein CASSPLMGQETQYF.

The V gene is TRBV15, the J gene TRBJ2-3; possible D gene TRBD2, 6 bases. CDR1 is LNHNV, CDR2 YYDKDF, per germline (reference sequence). Between the trimmed V and J ends, which lost 3 bases and 1 base, there was a span of 11 bases. The CDR3 is made up of 15 amino acids. The DNA for the CDR3 is TGTGCCACCAGCAGGGCGGGGACTCGCACAGATACGCAGTATTTT. Its protein product is CATSRAGTRTDTQYF.

In this sample, this clone turned up once. This sequence joins TRBV14 and TRBJ1-1; D call uncertain. This CDR3 is built from 13 residues. Per germline, CDR1 SGHDN and CDR2 FVKESK. Trimming removed 3 bases at V and 6 bases at J, with 11 bases between. The CDR3 nucleotides read TGTGCCAGCAGCCATTCAGCGACGCCTGAAGCTTTCTTT. Protein: CASSHSATPEAFF. Full variable domain (missing parts from reference TRBV14 and TRBJ1-1): EAGVTQFPSHSVIEKGQTVTLRCDPISGHDNLYWYRRVMGKEIKFLLHFVKESKQDESGMPNNRFLAERTGGTYSTLKVQPAELEDSGVYFCASSHSATPEAFFGQGTRLTVV.

This rearrangement joins TRBV5-1 to TRBJ2-7; D is uncertain. Germline values: CDR1 SGHRS, CDR2 YFSETQ. This CDR3 spans 11 amino acids. Trimming pared 5 bases from V and 2 bases from J, leaving 5 bases between. The CDR3 is CASRDAYEQYF. The CDR3 nucleotides are TGCGCCAGCAGGGACGCCTACGAGCAGTACTTC.

V and J are TRBV5-4 and TRBJ1-1; D is undetermined. The germline V gene encodes CDR1 SGHNT and CDR2 YYREEE (reference sequence). The CDR3 spans 13 residues. The V end lost 2 bases, the J end lost 3 bases, and 8 bases lay between the germline ends. The CDR3 loop reads CASSFGWDTEAFF. CDR3 in DNA: TGTGCCAGCAGCTTCGGGTGGGACACTGAAGCTTTCTTT.

The chain joins TRBV7-2 to TRBJ2-3; no clear D. V was cut by 4 bases and J by 0 bases, with 2 bases left in between. The CDR3 is 12 amino acids. CDR1 and CDR2 (germline): SGHTA, FQGNSA. The CDR3 bases are TGTGCCAGCAGCTCTAGCACAGATACGCAGTATTTT. Translated: CASSSSTDTQYF.

The chain carries TRBV19 and TRBJ2-1, with D uncertain. The CDR3 spans 13 residues. CDR1 and CDR2 (germline): LNHDA, SQIVND (reference sequence). The V end lost 3 bases, the J end lost 8 bases, and 11 bases lay between the germline ends. CDR3 amino acids: CASSMGPDDEQFF. The CDR3 bases are TGTGCCAGTAGTATGGGCCCCGACGATGAGCAGTTCTTC.

The chain carries TRBV19 and TRBJ2-1; D is unresolved. Germline lookup yields CDR1 LNHDA and CDR2 SQIVND (reference sequence). Trimming removed 5 bases at V and 0 bases at J, with 11 bases between. This CDR3 has 15 amino acids. CDR3 in DNA: TGTGCCAGTAGTCCCGGCCTGAGCTCCTACAATGAGCAGTTCTTC. Translated, it gives CASSPGLSSYNEQFF.

The sample holds one count of this clone. The chain uses TRBV14 and TRBJ2-3; D is possibly TRBD1 (5 bases). The CDR3 runs to 13 residues. Germline assignment: CDR1 SGHDN and CDR2 FVKESK. The germline V and J ends were trimmed by 4 bases and 10 bases, with 15 bases remaining between them. CDR3: CASSPVWTHAQYF. The CDR3 DNA reads TGTGCCAGCAGCCCCGTATGGACACATGCGCAGTATTTT.

The V gene is TRBV28, the J gene TRBJ2-7; a weak D match, TRBD1 (5 bases). Germline CDR1 is MDHEN and CDR2 is SYDVKM. Trimming left V 8 bases short and J 4 bases short, with 18 bases between. The CDR3 consists of 14 residues. CDR3 amino acids: CASLKSGLLYEQYF. In nucleotides, the CDR3 is TGTGCCAGCCTCAAGTCAGGGCTCCTGTACGAGCAGTACTTC.

V gene TRBV2 combines with J gene TRBJ1-3; D may be TRBD1 (6 bases). Trimming removed 6 bases from V and 4 bases from J, with 16 bases in between. This CDR3 comprises 15 residues. CDR1 and CDR2 from the germline V gene are SNHLY and FYNNEI. The CDR3 sequence: CASSRDRTSGNTIYF. The CDR3 DNA reads TGTGCCAGCAGCAGAGACAGGACATCGGGAAACACCATATATTTT. Based on the CDR3 plus reference TRBV2 and TRBJ1-3, the full variable domain is EPEVTQTPSHQVTQMGQEVILRCVPISNHLYFYWYRQILGQKVEFLVSFYNNEISEKSEIFDDQFSVERPDGSNFTLKIRSTKLEDSAMYFCASSRDRTSGNTIYFGEGSWLTVV.

The rearrangement links TRBV28 to TRBJ2-5; a possible D gene is TRBD1 (6 bases). The CDR3 runs to 15 residues. Trimming took off 5 bases at V and 1 base at J, with 14 bases between the two ends. Looked up from germline, CDR1 is MDHEN and CDR2 is SYDVKM. This CDR3 reads CASSIIRDTQETQYF. CDR3 bases: TGTGCCAGCAGTATAATCCGGGACACCCAAGAGACCCAGTACTTC.

The gene calls are TRBV3-1 (or the pseudogene TRBV3-2) and TRBJ1-2; D perhaps matches TRBD1 (6 bases). The germline V gene encodes CDR1 LGHDT and CDR2 YNNKEL (reference sequence). The CDR3 extends over 14 amino acids. V lost 3 bases and J 4 bases, leaving 12 bases between the germline ends. The CDR3 sequence is CASSQEAGVYGYTF. Written as DNA, the CDR3 is TGTGCCAGCAGCCAGGAGGCAGGGGTCTATGGCTACACCTTC.